Given below is one T cell receptor beta chain in context. The data were obtained in a study of OX40 agonist ivuxolimab in advanced cancers. V shed 6 bases and J shed 3 bases, with 9 bases lying between them. Germline V lookup: CDR1 MNHEY, CDR2 SMNVEV (reference sequence). The CDR3 has 13 residues. The table came from immunoSEQ multiplex PCR; TCRdb's copy has only in-frame clones and leaves some out. This sample has around 60,000 clones, with about 83% found just once. The chain carries TRBV27 and TRBJ2-1; D is ambiguous. The material was CD4+ or CD8+ T cells sorted from blood, obtained in a trial of the OX40 agonist ivuxolimab. The source is an adult with an advanced solid tumor such as melanoma, head and neck, liver or kidney cancer. The DNA for the CDR3 is TGTGCCAGCAGCTCAGGTTTCTACAATGAGCAGTTCTTC. Translation: CASSSGFYNEQFF.